These T cell receptor beta chains were read from a single sample in a study of regulatory T cells in long-lasting Graves disease. TCRdb redid the calling of the multiplex PCR reads with MiXCR, one entry per CDR3 protein. The sample lists hundreds of thousands of distinct CDR3 sequences; 20% to 25% were seen once. The specimen comprised peripheral blood mononuclear cells (PBMCs), sampled when the disease was refractory, from a patient treated with antithyroid drugs. These receptors all stem from a female donor with Graves disease. The CDR3 runs from the conserved cysteine through the conserved F or W. The D gene is left open where the match is weak. Some rows mark clone size as missing; the rest say once, few, many or name a class of expanded clone.

abundance	v_gene	d_gene	j_gene	CDR3aa	CDR3nt
NA	TRBV28	TRBD1	TRBJ2-7	CASSLERQGAYEQYF	TGTGCCAGCAGTCTCGAAAGACAGGGGGCATACGAGCAGTACTTC
many	TRBV18	TRBD1	TRBJ2-5	CASSPTIGTAQETQYF	TGTGCCAGCTCACCAACGATTGGGACAGCACAAGAGACCCAGTACTTC
many	TRBV6-1	TRBD1	TRBJ2-6	CASSGERQGGGSGANVLTF	TGTGCCAGCAGTGGCGAAAGACAGGGGGGTGGCTCTGGGGCCAACGTCCTGACTTTC
many	TRBV10-3	TRBD1	TRBJ2-7	CAISGTGGDEQYF	TGTGCCATCAGTGGGACAGGGGGAGACGAGCAGTACTTC
NA	TRBV28	TRBD1	TRBJ2-2	CASSFQSEGADTGELFF	TGTGCCAGCAGTTTCCAAAGCGAGGGGGCGGACACCGGGGAGCTGTTTTTT
NA	TRBV7-2	NA	TRBJ1-1	CASSLAPNLEAFF	TGTGCCAGCAGCTTAGCTCCAAATTTGGAAGCTTTCTTT
few	TRBV28	TRBD1	TRBJ2-7	CASKNDGDSILREQYF	TGTGCCAGCAAAAACGATGGGGACAGCATCCTACGGGAGCAGTACTTC
many	TRBV27	TRBD1	TRBJ1-6	CASSLSWRQGFSSPLHF	TGTGCCAGCAGTTTATCCTGGAGACAGGGGTTTTCTTCACCCCTCCACTTT
NA	TRBV19	NA	TRBJ2-5	CASSTPGLKYF	TGTGCCAGTAGTACTCCAGGCCTCAAGTACTTC
few	TRBV6-2/TRBV6-3	TRBD1	TRBJ1-4	CASSYGGQGDEKLFF	TGTGCCAGCAGTTATGGGGGACAGGGAGATGAAAAACTGTTTTTT
few	TRBV11-2	NA	TRBJ2-7	CASSLENYLGSYEQYF	TGTGCCAGCAGCTTAGAGAACTACCTGGGCTCCTACGAGCAGTACTTC
few	TRBV28	TRBD2	TRBJ2-7	CASSEPLAGGSYEQYF	TGTGCCAGCAGTGAGCCCCTAGCGGGAGGGTCCTACGAGCAGTACTTC
NA	TRBV18	NA	TRBJ1-1	CASSPSGRGLYTEAFF	TGTGCCAGCTCCCCATCCGGACGCGGACTCTACACTGAAGCTTTCTTT
many	TRBV7-2	TRBD2	TRBJ2-5	CASSLGKSGTSGSETQYF	TGTGCCAGCAGCTTAGGGAAGTCCGGGACTAGCGGGAGCGAGACCCAGTACTTC
many	TRBV2	NA	TRBJ1-5	CASRAAGRNQPQHF	TGTGCCAGTCGTGCGGCAGGGCGCAATCAGCCCCAGCATTTT
few	TRBV9	NA	TRBJ1-5	CASSTYVHHSNQPQHF	TGTGCCAGCAGCACTTACGTACACCATAGCAATCAGCCCCAGCATTTT
few	TRBV10-3	NA	TRBJ2-7	CATAGFGGVYEQYF	TGTGCCACAGCAGGGTTCGGCGGGGTCTACGAGCAGTACTTC
many	TRBV28	NA	TRBJ2-5	CASSLFGFEETQYF	TGTGCCAGCAGTTTATTCGGTTTTGAGGAGACCCAGTACTTC
many	TRBV7-6	TRBD2	TRBJ2-7	CASSLGGAGAGYEQYF	TGTGCCAGCAGCTTAGGTGGGGCGGGAGCAGGCTACGAGCAGTACTTC
many	TRBV28	NA	TRBJ1-1	CASSTGGGEAFF	TGTGCCAGCAGTACTGGGGGAGGTGAAGCTTTCTTT
NA	TRBV19	NA	TRBJ2-5	CASTSESQETQYF	TGTGCCAGTACGAGCGAAAGCCAAGAGACCCAGTACTTC
many	TRBV12-3/TRBV12-4	NA	TRBJ2-5	CASSPPRASSPQETQYF	TGTGCCAGCAGTCCACCGAGGGCTAGCAGCCCCCAAGAGACCCAGTACTTC
many	TRBV12-3/TRBV12-4	NA	TRBJ1-1	CASSLVRNTEAFF	TGTGCCAGCAGTTTAGTGAGGAACACTGAAGCTTTCTTT
few	TRBV10-3	NA	TRBJ2-7	CATEGSSYEQYF	TGTGCCACGGAGGGCAGCTCCTACGAGCAGTACTTC
NA	TRBV24-1	NA	TRBJ1-4	CATSRGTNEKLFF	TGTGCCACCTCGAGAGGAACTAATGAAAAACTGTTTTTT
few	TRBV29-1	TRBD1	TRBJ1-2	CSVEDRQGANYGYTF	TGCAGCGTTGAAGATCGACAGGGGGCTAACTATGGCTACACCTTC
NA	TRBV5-1	TRBD2	TRBJ2-1	CASSYGLAGVYEQFF	TGCGCCAGCAGCTACGGACTAGCGGGAGTATATGAGCAGTTCTTC
many	TRBV7-2	TRBD1	TRBJ1-2	CASTIPGGQSGYTF	TGTGCCAGCACCATACCAGGGGGCCAGAGTGGCTACACCTTC
many	TRBV27	TRBD1	TRBJ1-2	CASSLGTGTGGYTF	TGTGCCAGCAGTTTAGGGACAGGGACGGGTGGCTACACCTTC
many	TRBV7-2	NA	TRBJ2-7	CASSASGSYEQYF	TGTGCCAGCAGCGCAAGCGGTTCCTACGAGCAGTACTTC
NA	TRBV5-1	TRBD1	TRBJ2-7	CASSKSGQGNEQYF	TGCGCCAGCAGCAAGAGCGGACAGGGGAACGAGCAGTACTTC
NA	TRBV5-1	NA	TRBJ2-2	CASSLGDSMNTGELFF	TGCGCCAGCAGCTTGGGTGACAGCATGAACACCGGGGAGCTGTTTTTT
many	TRBV20-1	NA	TRBJ2-5	CSARDPGWARGLQETQYF	TGCAGTGCTAGAGATCCGGGGTGGGCCAGGGGCCTCCAAGAGACCCAGTACTTC
NA	TRBV30	NA	TRBJ1-1	CAWSVSYETHKAFF	TGTGCCTGGAGTGTATCATATGAGACCCATAAAGCTTTCTTT
few	TRBV20-1	NA	TRBJ2-2	CSAKRRNTGELFF	TGCAGTGCTAAGCGGAGGAACACCGGGGAGCTGTTTTTT
few	TRBV6-1	NA	TRBJ2-5	CASSSSGKLRETQYF	TGTGCCAGCAGCTCATCCGGGAAACTTAGGGAGACCCAGTACTTC
NA	TRBV5-5	NA	TRBJ2-7	CASSLEVAYEQYF	TGTGCCAGCAGCTTGGAGGTCGCCTACGAGCAGTACTTC
NA	TRBV7-9	NA	TRBJ2-2	CASSVGQMNTGELFF	TGTGCCAGCAGTGTTGGACAGATGAACACCGGGGAGCTGTTTTTT
few	TRBV19	TRBD1	TRBJ1-5	CASSRTGYNQPQHF	TGTGCCAGTAGTAGGACAGGGTACAATCAGCCCCAGCATTTT
NA	TRBV4-1	NA	TRBJ2-6	CASSQDPGPANVLTF	TGCGCCAGCAGCCAAGACCCGGGGCCGGCCAACGTCCTGACTTTC